This T cell receptor (beta chain) was observed in a study of cytomegalovirus exposure and HLA in healthy donors. Overall study findings and caveats: While the bulk of TCR sequences proved rare, some public TCRs turned up in many donors.

Produced via immunoSEQ multiplex PCR; TCRdb's table is partial and in-frame only. This table holds 150,000 or so clones, 65% to 90% found once. Germline V CDR1 and CDR2: SGHDT, YYEEEE. The CDR3 covers 14 residues. V was pared by 4 bases and J by 11 bases, with 21 bases between. This clone has ten or more counts. Its antigen is not known. The material sequenced was PBMCs. The chain links TRBV5-6 to TRBJ1-2; no clear D gene. This TCR was sampled from a man younger than 30 in good health and CMV-seropositive. The CDR3 reads CASSMGPGEIWYTF. Written as DNA, the CDR3 is TGTGCCAGCAGCATGGGCCCGGGTGAGATCTGGTACACCTTC.